This T cell receptor beta chain was captured in a study of blood T cell repertoires in COVID-19. Study-level background: There were acute and convalescent COVID-19 samples, and they came from the United States, Italy and Spain.

The V and J ends lost 4 bases and 6 bases, in that order; junction bases with no gene match: 11. CDR3 length: 16 amino acids. Germline V lookup: CDR1 SGHDT, CDR2 YYEEEE. In the original workflow: Quantification of nucleated cells was approximated via reference gene primer amplification. Sequencing used immunoSEQ multiplex PCR; TCRdb keeps in-frame clones, though not all of them. The V and J calls and the clone size are those of that table, but D and trimming were determined from the DNA. The sample records hundreds of thousands of clones, roughly nine tenths being singletons. All enrollees were roughly 18 to 100 years old and from roughly 22 US areas. Recovery among Cohort 3 donors was established by two negative PCRs, clearance, or symptom resolution.

This chain connects TRBV5-6 to TRBJ2-3; 10 bases are shared with TRBD1. The TCR was taken from a man in his 60s who had recovered from COVID-19. The sample comprised PBMCs or T cells enriched from blood (not recorded which). CDR3: CASSLRRTGGWDTQYF. The CDR3 region has the DNA TGTGCCAGCAGCCTACGAAGGACAGGGGGATGGGATACGCAGTATTTT. The variable domain in full, with the rest retrieved from reference TRBV5-6 and TRBJ2-3, is DAGVTQSPTHLIKTRGQQVTLRCSPKSGHDTVSWYQQALGQGPQFIFQYYEEEERQRGNFPDRFSGHQFPNYSSELNVNALLLGDSALYLCASSLRRTGGWDTQYFGPGTRLTVL.